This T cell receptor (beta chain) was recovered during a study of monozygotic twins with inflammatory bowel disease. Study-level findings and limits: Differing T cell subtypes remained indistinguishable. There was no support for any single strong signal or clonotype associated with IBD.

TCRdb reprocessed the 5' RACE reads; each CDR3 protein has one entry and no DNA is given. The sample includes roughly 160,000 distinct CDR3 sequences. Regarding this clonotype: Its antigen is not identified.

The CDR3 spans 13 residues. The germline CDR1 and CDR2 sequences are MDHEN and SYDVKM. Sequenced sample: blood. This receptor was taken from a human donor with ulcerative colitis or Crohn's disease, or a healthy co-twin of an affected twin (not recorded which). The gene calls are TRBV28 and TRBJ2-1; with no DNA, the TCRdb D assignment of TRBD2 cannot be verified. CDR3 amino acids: CASRLAGHNEQFF.